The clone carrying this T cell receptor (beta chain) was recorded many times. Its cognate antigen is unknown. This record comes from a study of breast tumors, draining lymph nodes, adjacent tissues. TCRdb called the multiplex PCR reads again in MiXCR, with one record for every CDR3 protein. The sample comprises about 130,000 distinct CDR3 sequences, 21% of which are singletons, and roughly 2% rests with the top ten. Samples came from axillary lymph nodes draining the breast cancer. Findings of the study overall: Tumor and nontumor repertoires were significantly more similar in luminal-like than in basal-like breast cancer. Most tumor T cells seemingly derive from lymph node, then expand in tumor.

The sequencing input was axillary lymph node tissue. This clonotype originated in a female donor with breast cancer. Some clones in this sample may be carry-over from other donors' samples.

The CDR3 is CASSLGGGNNQPQHF. The CDR3 DNA reads TGTGCCAGCAGCTTAGGCGGAGGGAACAATCAGCCCCAGCATTTT. The chain joins TRBV7-2 to TRBJ1-5, with D uncertain. This CDR3 has 15 amino acids. Trimming stripped 1 base from V and 3 bases from J, with 10 bases between. Germline values: CDR1 SGHTA, CDR2 FQGNSA. The variable domain in full, with the rest retrieved from reference TRBV7-2 and TRBJ1-5, is GAGVSQSPSNKVTEKGKDVELRCDPISGHTALYWYRQSLGQGLEFLIYFQGNSAPDKSGLPSDRFSAERTGGSVSTLTIQRTQQEDSAVYLCASSLGGGNNQPQHFGDGTRLSIL.